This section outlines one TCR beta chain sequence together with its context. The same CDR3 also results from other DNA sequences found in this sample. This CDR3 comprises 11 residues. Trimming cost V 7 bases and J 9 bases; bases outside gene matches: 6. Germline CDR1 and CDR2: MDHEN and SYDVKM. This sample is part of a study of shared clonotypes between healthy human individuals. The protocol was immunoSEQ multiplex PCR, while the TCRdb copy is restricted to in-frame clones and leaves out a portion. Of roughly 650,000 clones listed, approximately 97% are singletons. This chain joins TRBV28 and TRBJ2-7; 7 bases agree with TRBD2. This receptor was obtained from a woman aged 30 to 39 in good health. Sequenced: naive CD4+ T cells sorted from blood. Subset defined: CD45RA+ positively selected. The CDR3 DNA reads TGTGCCAGCATGGCCCCTAGCGGGCAGTACTTC. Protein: CASMAPSGQYF.